The 24 T cell receptor beta chains listed next were all sequenced from one sample in a study of blood T cell repertoires in COVID-19. Sequencing used immunoSEQ multiplex PCR; TCRdb keeps in-frame clones, though not all of them. Among around 220,000 clones listed, approximately 80% were seen once. The source material was PBMCs or T cells enriched from blood (not recorded which). These receptors all come from a woman aged 40 to 50 with acute COVID-19.

V usage is TRBV18 and J usage is TRBJ2-7; weak D call: TRBD2 (5 bases). This CDR3 region has 15 residues. V lost 3 bases to trimming and J lost 3 bases, with 15 bases between them. Per germline, CDR1 KGHSH and CDR2 LQKENI. CDR3 amino acids: CASSPQGEGGYEQYF. The CDR3 DNA sequence: TGTGCCAGCTCACCTCAAGGTGAAGGAGGCTACGAGCAGTACTTC.

The chain recombines TRBV29-1 with TRBJ2-7, with TRBD2 identical over 15 bases. The V segment lost 3 bases and the J segment 3 bases; nucleotides outside the gene matches: 0. In germline, CDR1 is SQVTM, CDR2 ANQGSEA. The CDR3 totals 14 residues. In DNA, the CDR3 is TGCAGCGTTGAGGGACTAGCGGGAGGCTACGAGCAGTACTTC. The encoded protein is CSVEGLAGGYEQYF.

In DNA form, the CDR3 reads TGTGCCAGCAGTGGGACAGGGATTGTAACTAATGAAAAACTGTTTTTT. It yields the protein CASSGTGIVTNEKLFF. The chain carries TRBV2 and TRBJ1-4; TRBD1 aligns across 8 bases. Trimming removed 4 bases from V and 1 base from J; junction bases left unmatched: 5. This CDR3 contains 16 residues. From germline, CDR1 is SNHLY and CDR2 FYNNEI.

The chain carries TRBV6-5 and TRBJ1-2; D is perhaps TRBD1 (6 bases). V lost 10 bases to trimming and J lost 7 bases, with 22 bases between them. There are 14 residues in the CDR3. Per the germline V gene, CDR1 is MNHEY and CDR2 is SVGAGI. Here the CDR3 reads CANHQQGASSGYTF. In nucleotides, the CDR3 is TGTGCCAATCACCAACAGGGCGCCAGCTCTGGCTACACCTTC.

This sequence joins TRBV11-1 and TRBJ1-3; 7 bases are a match to TRBD1. The germline CDR1 and CDR2 sequences are SGHAT and FQDESV (reference sequence). The CDR3 length is 14 residues. The J segment lost 4 bases and the V segment lost 4 bases, leaving 4 bases of the junction unmatched. In nucleotides, the CDR3 is TGTGCCAGCAGCTCAGGGACAGCCGGAAACACCATATATTTT. Translation gives CASSSGTAGNTIYF.

This sequence joins TRBV6-4 and TRBJ1-5, with 8 nucleotides matching TRBD1. The germline V gene has CDR1 MRHNA and CDR2 SNTAGT. The V and J ends lost 6 bases and 5 bases, in that order; junction bases with no gene match: 3. This CDR3 spans 13 amino acids. The CDR3 nucleotides are TGTGCCAGCAGCCCAGGGGGCGATCAGCCCCAGCATTTT. Protein product: CASSPGGDQPQHF.

This chain joins TRBV5-4 and TRBJ2-1, with 11 bases identical to TRBD1. The CDR3 covers 15 residues. Germline CDR1 SGHNT, CDR2 YYREEE (reference sequence). V shed 4 bases and J 3 bases; nucleotides not matched to a gene: 3. The CDR3 spells CASSRTGGGYNEQFF. The DNA of the CDR3 is TGTGCCAGCAGCCGGACAGGGGGCGGCTACAATGAGCAGTTCTTC.

CDR3 loop: CASSLGRSVLESTDTQYF. The CDR3 coding sequence is TGTGCCAGCAGCTTAGGTCGTTCGGTGCTCGAGAGCACAGATACGCAGTATTTT. The V and J genes are TRBV11-3 and TRBJ2-3; D not certain. The germline CDR1 and CDR2 sequences are SGHNT and YENEEA. V lost 1 base and J 0 bases, leaving 17 bases between the germline ends. CDR3 size: 18 residues.

The table lists this clone with a count of one. J is TRBJ2-5 and V is TRBV4-2; tentative D call: TRBD2 (5 bases). The CDR3 is made up of 14 amino acids. Deletions cut 0 bases from V and 4 bases from J, with 9 bases between. Germline loops: CDR1 LGHNA, CDR2 YNFKEQ. The DNA of the CDR3 is TGTGCCAGCAGCCAAGATCCACGGGGAGAGACCCAGTACTTC. Encoded protein: CASSQDPRGETQYF.

This chain links TRBV3-1 (or the pseudogene TRBV3-2) with TRBJ1-3; TRBD1 agrees at 7 bases. Germline V lookup: CDR1 LGHDT, CDR2 YNNKEL (reference sequence). This CDR3 has 16 amino acids. The ends lost 2 bases at V and 3 bases at J; junction bases unmatched: 7. CDR3 protein: CASSQQGQTLGNTIYF. The CDR3 DNA is TGTGCCAGCAGCCAACAGGGACAGACGCTTGGAAACACCATATATTTT.

J is TRBJ1-2 and V is TRBV4-1; D unresolved. V was pared by 0 bases and J by 1 base, with 3 bases between. CDR3 length: 13 residues. The germline V gene encodes CDR1 MGHRA and CDR2 YSYEKL. The CDR3 sequence: CASSQDLNYGYTF. The CDR3 DNA is TGCGCCAGCAGCCAAGATCTTAACTATGGCTACACCTTC.

V is TRBV7-2 and J is TRBJ2-7; the match to TRBD2 covers 7 bases. Trimming removed 8 bases from V and 0 bases from J; junction bases left unmatched: 4. Germline V CDR1 and CDR2: SGHTA, FQGNSA. The CDR3 has 13 amino acids. CDR3 residues: CASGGVTSYEQYF. In nucleotides, the CDR3 is TGTGCCAGCGGGGGGGTAACCTCCTACGAGCAGTACTTC.

The chain joins TRBV5-1 to TRBJ1-4; 7 bases are shared with TRBD1. Germline CDR1 reads SGHRS; CDR2 reads YFSETQ. The CDR3 runs to 14 residues. V dropped 7 bases and J dropped 4; count of bases not matched to a gene: 7. CDR3 sequence reads: CASFNRGVNEKLFF. CDR3 coding DNA: TGCGCCAGCTTTAACAGGGGAGTTAATGAAAAACTGTTTTTT.

This chain joins TRBV24-1 and TRBJ1-2; possible D gene TRBD1, 6 bases. Germline assignment: CDR1 KGHDR and CDR2 SFDVKD. Trimming took off 7 bases at V and 8 bases at J, with 16 bases between the two ends. The CDR3 sequence is 13 residues long. This CDR3 is CATRGADEEGYTF. The CDR3 nucleotides read TGTGCCACCAGGGGGGCAGATGAAGAAGGCTACACCTTC.

J is TRBJ1-4 and V is TRBV28; D might be TRBD1 (5 bases). The CDR3 loop spans 17 amino acids. Per the germline V gene, CDR1 is MDHEN and CDR2 is SYDVKM. V dropped 7 bases and J dropped 0 bases, with 18 bases sitting between them. The CDR3 DNA sequence: TGTGCCAGCACCCTGGGACGGGGGGGTGCAACTAATGAAAAACTGTTTTTT. This translates into CASTLGRGGATNEKLFF.

This chain connects TRBV18 to TRBJ2-7; 9 bases fit TRBD2. Germline CDR1 KGHSH, CDR2 LQKENI. The CDR3 spans 15 residues. Trimming removed 2 bases from V and 6 bases from J; junction bases left unmatched: 8. The CDR3 nucleotides are TGTGCCAGCTCACCAGGAGCGGGAGGTAAGGGCGAGCAGTACTTC. As protein: CASSPGAGGKGEQYF.

The gene calls are TRBV5-1 and TRBJ1-1; the D gene is possibly TRBD1 (5 bases). Germline CDR1 and CDR2: SGHRS and YFSETQ. This CDR3 is built from 15 residues. V was trimmed by 1 base and J by 3 bases, leaving 13 bases between them. CDR3: CASSLSPRGDTEAFF. CDR3 DNA: TGCGCCAGCAGCTTGAGCCCTAGGGGTGACACTGAAGCTTTCTTT. Together with reference TRBV5-1 and TRBJ1-1, the CDR3 gives the full variable domain: KAGVTQTPRYLIKTRGQQVTLSCSPISGHRSVSWYQQTPGQGLQFLFEYFSETQRNKGNFPGRFSGRQFSNSRSEMNVSTLELGDSALYLCASSLSPRGDTEAFFGQGTRLTVV.

V and J are TRBV5-5 and TRBJ1-1; tentatively, D is TRBD1 (5 bases). The CDR3 extends over 13 amino acids. Deletions cut 1 base from V and 3 bases from J, with 7 bases between. The germline V gene encodes CDR1 SGHKS and CDR2 YYEKEE (reference sequence). CDR3 sequence reads: CASSLTTDTEAFF. Here the CDR3 DNA reads TGTGCCAGCAGCTTGACGACAGACACTGAAGCTTTCTTT.

The chain couples TRBV5-4 to TRBJ2-2, with a tentative D call TRBD1 (5 bases). Trimming took off 4 bases at V and 7 bases at J, with 20 bases between the two ends. The V gene's germline CDR1 is SGHNT and CDR2 YYREEE (reference sequence). This CDR3 has 16 amino acids. The CDR3 sequence is CASSRRRTGTGGELFF. The CDR3 region has the DNA TGTGCCAGCAGCCGACGACGTACGGGTACAGGCGGGGAGCTGTTTTTT.

V usage is TRBV9 and J usage is TRBJ2-3; D is undetermined. CDR3 size: 14 residues. V lost 0 bases, J lost 7 bases, and 12 bases lay in between. Germline V CDR1 and CDR2: SGDLS, YYNGEE. Written as DNA, the CDR3 is TGTGCCAGCAGCGTAGCGAGTAGTTCGAATACGCAGTATTTT. Translation gives CASSVASSSNTQYF.

The V call is TRBV29-1, the J call TRBJ2-3, with D perhaps TRBD1 (6 bases). This CDR3 has 13 amino acids. CDR1 and CDR2 (germline): SQVTM, ANQGSEA. With 3 bases removed from V and 6 bases from J, the gap between germline ends came to 13 bases. DNA for the CDR3: TGCAGCGTTGATCTTAATAGGGGGGATACGCAGTATTTT. This encodes CSVDLNRGDTQYF.

The J gene is TRBJ2-7, the V gene TRBV7-3; 7 positions agree with TRBD1. Germline CDR1 reads SGHTA; CDR2 reads FQGTGA. With V trimmed by 1 base and J by 6 bases, 9 bases remained unmatched. The CDR3 loop spans 15 amino acids. This CDR3 reads CASSLKGAGIGEQYF. CDR3 nucleotide sequence: TGTGCCAGCAGCTTAAAGGGGGCAGGGATCGGCGAGCAGTACTTC. Filled out from reference TRBV7-3 and TRBJ2-7, the complete variable domain reads GAGVSQTPSNKVTEKGKYVELRCDPISGHTALYWYRQSLGQGPEFLIYFQGTGAADDSGLPNDRFFAVRPEGSVSTLKIQRTERGDSAVYLCASSLKGAGIGEQYFGPGTRLTVT.

The sample holds one count of this clone. The chain is built from TRBV6-5 and TRBJ2-3; 12 bases are a match to TRBD2. Germline CDR1 and CDR2: MNHEY and SVGAGI. V lost 6 bases and J lost 4; bases outside the gene matches: 5. The CDR3 has 15 residues. Written as DNA, the CDR3 is TGTGCCAGCAGCCCCGGACTAGCGGGACCAGATACGCAGTATTTT. The encoded protein is CASSPGLAGPDTQYF.

The rearrangement joins TRBV28 to TRBJ1-2; possibly TRBD1 for D (5 bases). This CDR3 spans 12 amino acids. The germline V and J ends were trimmed by 5 bases and 6 bases, with 10 bases remaining between them. Germline V gene lookup returns CDR1 MDHEN and CDR2 SYDVKM. The CDR3 reads CASSQIQDGYTF. The CDR3, as DNA: TGTGCCAGCAGTCAAATACAGGATGGCTACACCTTC.